The table lists the clone carrying this TCR beta chain with a few counts. Its antigen is as yet unknown. Reverse transcription of all isolated RNA meant that expressed TCRB transcripts were sequenced. Sequenced naive, central memory and regulatory T cell samples produced an average of roughly 3.6 million reads. Only in-frame clones appear in the TCRdb table, and some are missing; sequencing was by immunoSEQ multiplex PCR. The sample yields 350,000 or so clones, about 20% seen once. This entry is derived from a study of beta chain features in type 1 diabetes. Study results and caveats: At VDJ recombination sites, type 1 diabetes patients had fewer insertions and more deleted nucleotides. In comparison with healthy donors, patients had naive, central memory and Treg TCRB repertoires that appeared more similar. There was a possibility that cDNA sequencing over-represented cells with high TCR expression.

This clonotype was sampled from a woman younger than 30 in good health. The sample taken for sequencing was naive CD4+ T cells from blood.

Written as DNA, the CDR3 is TGTGCCTGGAGACTGACAGGGACCAACTATGGCTACACCTTC. Its protein product is CAWRLTGTNYGYTF. The chain is built from TRBV30 and TRBJ1-2; TRBD1 agrees at 7 bases. CDR1 and CDR2 from the germline V gene are GTSNPN and SVGIG (reference sequence). With V trimmed by 3 bases and J by 2 bases, 6 bases remained unmatched. This CDR3 contains 14 residues.